A selection of T cell receptor beta chains follows, all from one sample in a study of CD8 T cells in ankylosing spondylitis. MiXCR, run by TCRdb on the 5' RACE reads, gives a single entry per CDR3 protein. Of under 85,000 distinct CDR3 sequences listed, 5.3% are singletons. Sample: blood, either unsorted or a sorted T cell fraction (not recorded which). These receptors all come from a male donor with ankylosing spondylitis or in good health (not recorded which). CDR3s include the opening cysteine and the closing phenylalanine or tryptophan. The D gene is left open where the match is weak. A row's size may be missing; if present it is once, few, many or a size class.

D,length,size,V,J,DNA,CDR3
-,12,many,TRBV20-1,TRBJ2-7,TGCAGTGCTAGAGATGTGGGGGTTGAGCAGTACTTC,CSARDVGVEQYF
TRBD1,14,many,TRBV5-1,TRBJ2-3,TGCGCCAGCAGCCAGGGGGAAAGCACAGATACGCAGTATTTT,CASSQGESTDTQYF
TRBD1,13,many,TRBV10-3,TRBJ1-5,TGTGCCACCCATGACAGGGAAGGACAGCCCCAGCATTTT,CATHDREGQPQHF
-,11,many,TRBV29-1,TRBJ1-1,TGCAGCGTTGTGCTTGGGCCAGAAGCTTTCTTT,CSVVLGPEAFF
TRBD1,14,many,TRBV25-1,TRBJ2-1,TGTGCCAGCAGTTCCGGGACAGTCTACAATGAGCAGTTCTTC,CASSSGTVYNEQFF
-,14,few,TRBV7-2,TRBJ2-7,TGTGCCAGCAGCTTAGACGGGGGTCGGAACGAGCAGTACTTC,CASSLDGGRNEQYF
TRBD1,15,many,TRBV20-1,TRBJ2-1,TGCAGTGCCCCCACCGGGACAGGACTCAATAATGAGCAGTTCTTC,CSAPTGTGLNNEQFF
TRBD1,17,many,TRBV12-3/TRBV12-4,TRBJ2-7,TGTGCCAGCAGTGCAAAGCCGGGACAGGGCAACACCTACGAGCAGTACTTC,CASSAKPGQGNTYEQYF
-,15,many,TRBV5-1,TRBJ1-1,TGCGCCAGCAGCAGTCCCGGGACGGTGAACACTGAAGCTTTCTTT,CASSSPGTVNTEAFF
-,13,many,TRBV11-2,TRBJ2-7,TGTGCCAGCAACCTAGGCCCTACCTACGAGCAGTACTTC,CASNLGPTYEQYF
TRBD1,17,many,TRBV7-2,TRBJ1-5,TGTGCCAGCAGCCCGGGGCCCGGGACAGGGTTCAATCAGCCCCAGCATTTT,CASSPGPGTGFNQPQHF
-,14,many,TRBV29-1,TRBJ2-5,TGCAGCGTTGAAGAGATAGGGCGGCAAGAGACCCAGTACTTC,CSVEEIGRQETQYF
-,13,many,TRBV7-7,TRBJ2-7,TGTGCTAGCAGCCAGACATTGCACGGGGAGCAGTACTTC,CASSQTLHGEQYF
-,12,many,TRBV24-1,TRBJ2-1,TGTGCCACCAGTCGAGAGGGAAAAGAGCAGTTCTTC,CATSREGKEQFF
TRBD1,14,many,TRBV6-1,TRBJ1-1,TGTGCCAGCAGACCCTGGACAGGGAACACTGAAGCTTTCTTT,CASRPWTGNTEAFF
-,15,many,TRBV5-1,TRBJ2-5,TGCGCCAGCAGTTGGAGAAACGGAGGTTCGGAGACCCAGTACTTC,CASSWRNGGSETQYF
TRBD1,14,many,TRBV9,TRBJ1-5,TGTGCCAGCGGGGGGGGACAGCAAAATCAGCCCCAGCATTTT,CASGGGQQNQPQHF
-,13,many,TRBV7-3,TRBJ1-2,TGTGCCAGCAGCTTACCGGGGGTCCGCGGCTACACCTTC,CASSLPGVRGYTF
TRBD2,18,many,TRBV20-1,TRBJ2-1,TGCAGTGCCCTTAGGGTACTAGCGGGGGAATTCTCCTACAATGAGCAGTTCTTC,CSALRVLAGEFSYNEQFF
TRBD1,15,many,TRBV19,TRBJ2-2,TGTGCCAGTAGTATCCGACAGGGGAGAACCGGGGAGCTGTTTTTT,CASSIRQGRTGELFF
-,14,many,TRBV7-8,TRBJ2-7,TGTGCCAGCAGCTTAGCCCCTGGGATATACGAGCAGTACTTC,CASSLAPGIYEQYF
TRBD1,15,many,TRBV18,TRBJ2-5,TGTGCCAGCTCACCACGACAGGGTGAGGAGGAGACCCAGTACTTC,CASSPRQGEEETQYF
-,17,many,TRBV7-9,TRBJ2-5,TGTGCCAGCAGCCCGGTGGGACCGACATCAGTGCGGGAGACCCAGTACTTC,CASSPVGPTSVRETQYF
-,14,many,TRBV18,TRBJ2-5,TGTGCCAGCTCACCACTCGACAACCAAGAGACCCAGTACTTC,CASSPLDNQETQYF
TRBD2,15,many,TRBV9,TRBJ2-7,TGTGCCAGCAGCCCCGAGCTTAGCGGGGGTATTCAGCAGTACTTC,CASSPELSGGIQQYF
-,13,many,TRBV20-1,TRBJ1-3,TGCAGTGCTAGAGAGAGTGGTGGAAACACCATATATTTT,CSARESGGNTIYF
-,14,many,TRBV5-1,TRBJ1-1,TGCGCCAGCAGCTCCGCGAACGAATATAGGGAAGCTTTCTTT,CASSSANEYREAFF
TRBD1,22,-,TRBV20-1,TRBJ2-3,TGCAGTGCTAGAGTTCATTCTCCCGGGACAGGGGGAATATGGGGATACACAGATACGCAGTATTTT,CSARVHSPGTGGIWGYTDTQYF
-,12,many,TRBV20-1,TRBJ2-5,TGCAGTGCTGACTCTGCCTTGGGGACCCAGTACTTC,CSADSALGTQYF
-,16,many,TRBV21-1,TRBJ2-1,TGTGCCAGCAGCAACGAACCGGGACAGCAGTACAATGAGCAGTTCTTC,CASSNEPGQQYNEQFF
-,15,many,TRBV9,TRBJ1-2,TGTGCCAGCAGCGTAGGAATCGGGACTGGAAACGGCTACACCTTC,CASSVGIGTGNGYTF
-,14,-,TRBV27,TRBJ1-1,TGTGCCAGCAGTTTCAGGGACCCGAACACTGAAGCTTTCTTT,CASSFRDPNTEAFF
-,13,many,TRBV13,TRBJ2-3,TGTGCCAGCAGCCCATCCCGTACAGATACGCAGTATTTT,CASSPSRTDTQYF
TRBD1,14,-,TRBV20-1,TRBJ2-5,TGCAGTGCTAGCACAGGGGCCCAGGGGGAGACCCAGTACTTC,CSASTGAQGETQYF
-,14,many,TRBV29-1,TRBJ1-5,TGCAGCGTCGCAGGATCCTCTAGCAATCAGCCCCAGCATTTT,CSVAGSSSNQPQHF